This TCR beta chain was captured by sequencing in a study of shared clonotypes between healthy human individuals. CD8 cells regarded as naive lacked CD45RO, were positively chosen for CCR7, and omitted terminally differentiated effector memory CD45RA+ cells. The protocol was immunoSEQ multiplex PCR, while the TCRdb copy is restricted to in-frame clones and leaves out a portion. Here the sample spans about 550,000 clones, about 95% being singletons. In germline, CDR1 is MDHEN, CDR2 SYDVKM. The CDR3 consists of 16 residues. Trimming cost V 5 bases and J 1 base, with 18 bases left between them. This chain uses TRBV28 with TRBJ2-7; no reliable D call. The sample consisted of naive CD8+ T cells sorted from blood. This clonotype originated in a woman in her twenties or thirties in good health. The CDR3 nucleotides are TGTGCCAGCAGTCCCTATGTGGGCACAGCGTCCTACGAGCAGTACTTC. It translates to CASSPYVGTASYEQYF.